Listed below are T cell receptor beta chains from one sample, sequenced in a study of CD8 T cells in Susac syndrome. Each CDR3 protein is one row after TCRdb ran MiXCR on the immunoSEQ multiplex PCR reads. The repertoire holds 160,000 or so distinct CDR3 sequences, with 90% to 95% as singletons. The sample comprised CD8+ T cells from PBMCs. All receptors come from a human donor with multiple sclerosis. The CDR3 runs from the conserved cysteine through the conserved F or W.

>TRBJ1-1|TRBV29-1
CSLKRGTEAFF
>TRBJ2-2|TRBV2
CASSEVDRGTGELFF
>TRBJ1-5|TRBV25-1
CASSRGEAWPQHF
>TRBJ2-3|TRBV4-1
CASSQEISADTQYF
>TRBJ2-5|TRBV12-3/TRBV12-4
CASSWGQGFDFQETQYF
>TRBJ2-5|TRBV7-9
CASTSPGTSGRETQYF
>TRBJ2-4|TRBV15
CATSKMPGLDKNIQYF
>TRBJ2-3|TRBV7-9
CASSASTGGDITDTQYF
>TRBJ1-2|TRBV2
CASSERSGDGYTF
>TRBJ2-7|TRBV27
CASSLALNYEQYF
>TRBJ2-1|TRBV7-9
CASSQNSQFF
>TRBJ1-2|TRBV27
CASSLTGVRGYTF
>TRBJ2-7|TRBV3-1
CASSQGLHPQYGQYF
>TRBJ2-3|TRBV9
CASSPRSGDTQYF
>TRBJ2-1|TRBV28
CASSLTSYNEQFF
>TRBJ1-2|TRBV23-1
CASSQSASYGYTF
>TRBJ2-1|TRBV20-1
CSAREVRLSSYNEQFF
>TRBJ2-1|TRBV7-3
CASSWPSGGSSNEQFF
>TRBJ2-5|TRBV29-1
CSVEVLGRQETQYF
>TRBJ2-3|TRBV9
CASSVTQRGYTDTQYF